This entry lists 2 T cell receptor beta chains sequenced from one sample in a study of T cell repertoires in cytomegalovirus infection. TCRdb reanalysed the reads using MiXCR and keeps one entry per CDR3 protein. The sample yields fewer than 1,000,000 distinct CDR3 sequences, around 29% seen once. Their recognized antigens are unknown. The sample here was cultured CD8+ T cells from PBMCs, taken from culture after CMV antigen stimulation. These receptors originate from a human donor in good health (CMV status not recorded). Some clones in this sample may be carry-over from other donors' samples.

The V and J genes are TRBV2 and TRBJ2-3, with D perhaps TRBD1 or TRBD2 (5 bases each). Trimming removed 4 bases from V and 0 bases from J, with 11 bases in between. There are 15 residues in the CDR3. Germline V gives CDR1 SNHLY, CDR2 FYNNEI. This CDR3 is CASSARGDSTDTQYF. The CDR3 nucleotides read TGTGCCAGCAGTGCGAGGGGAGATAGCACAGATACGCAGTATTTT.

J is TRBJ1-2 and V is TRBV29-1; 9 nucleotides match TRBD1. The V gene's germline CDR1 is SQVTM and CDR2 ANQGSEA. The J segment lost 12 bases and the V segment lost 6 bases, leaving 11 bases of the junction unmatched. This CDR3 comprises 12 residues. In nucleotides, the CDR3 is TGCAGCGTAACCGGGACAGGGAGGGAGAACACCTTC. Translating it yields CSVTGTGRENTF.